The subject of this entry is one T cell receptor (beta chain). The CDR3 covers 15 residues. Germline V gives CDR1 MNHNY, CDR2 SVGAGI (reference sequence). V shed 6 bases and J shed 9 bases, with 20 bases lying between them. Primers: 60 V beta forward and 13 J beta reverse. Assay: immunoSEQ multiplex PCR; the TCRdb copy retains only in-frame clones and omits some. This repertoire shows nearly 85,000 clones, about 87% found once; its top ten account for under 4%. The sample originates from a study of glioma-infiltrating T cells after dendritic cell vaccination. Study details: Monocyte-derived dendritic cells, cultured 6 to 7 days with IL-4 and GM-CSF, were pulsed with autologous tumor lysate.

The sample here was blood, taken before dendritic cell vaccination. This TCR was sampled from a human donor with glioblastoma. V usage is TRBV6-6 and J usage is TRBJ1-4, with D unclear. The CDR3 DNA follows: TGTGCCAGCAGACTGGACGGTGCCTCCGGGAAAAAACTGTTTTTT. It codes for CASRLDGASGKKLFF.